This T cell receptor beta chain was recorded in a study of shared clonotypes between healthy human individuals. Study-level information: Used for every donor were three CD4 naive, three CD4 memory, two CD8 naive and one CD8 memory plate.

This CDR3 comprises 14 residues. With 6 bases removed from V and 0 bases from J, the gap between germline ends came to 8 bases. Germline V gene data show CDR1 as SNHLY and CDR2 as FYNNEI. Repertoires were generated with immunoSEQ multiplex PCR, while TCRdb's copy carries only in-frame clones and drops some. The data contain hundreds of thousands of clones, approximately 97% of them singletons. Input material: naive CD4+ T cells sorted from blood. Specified subset: CD45RA+ positively selected. The V gene is TRBV2, the J gene TRBJ2-2; D not certain. The clonotype was recovered from a woman aged 30 to 39 in good health. The CDR3 coding sequence is TGTGCCAGCAGACAAGAACCGAACACCGGGGAGCTGTTTTTT. The encoded protein is CASRQEPNTGELFF.